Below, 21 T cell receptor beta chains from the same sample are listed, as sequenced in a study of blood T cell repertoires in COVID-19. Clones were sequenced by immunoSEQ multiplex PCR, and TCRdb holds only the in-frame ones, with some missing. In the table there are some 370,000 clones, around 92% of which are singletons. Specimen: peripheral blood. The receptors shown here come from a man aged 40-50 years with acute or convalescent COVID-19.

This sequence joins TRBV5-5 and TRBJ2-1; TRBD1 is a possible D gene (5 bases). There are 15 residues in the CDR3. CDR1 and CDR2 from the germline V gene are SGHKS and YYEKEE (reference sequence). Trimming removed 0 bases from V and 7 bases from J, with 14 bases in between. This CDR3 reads CASSLVYAGPNEQFF. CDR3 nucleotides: TGTGCCAGCAGCTTGGTCTATGCAGGGCCGAATGAGCAGTTCTTC.

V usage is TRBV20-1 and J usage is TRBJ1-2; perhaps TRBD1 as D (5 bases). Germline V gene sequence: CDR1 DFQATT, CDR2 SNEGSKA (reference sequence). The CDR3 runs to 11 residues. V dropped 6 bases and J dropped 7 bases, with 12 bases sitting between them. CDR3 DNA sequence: TGCAGTGCGTGGCAGGGCTCTGGCTACACCTTC. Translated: CSAWQGSGYTF.

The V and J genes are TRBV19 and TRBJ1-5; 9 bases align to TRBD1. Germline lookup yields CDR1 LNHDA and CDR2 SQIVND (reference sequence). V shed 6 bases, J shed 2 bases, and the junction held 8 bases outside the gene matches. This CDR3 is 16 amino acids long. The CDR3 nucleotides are TGTGCCAGTAGCTCAACAGGGGGCAGGGGCAATCAGCCCCAGCATTTT. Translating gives CASSSTGGRGNQPQHF.

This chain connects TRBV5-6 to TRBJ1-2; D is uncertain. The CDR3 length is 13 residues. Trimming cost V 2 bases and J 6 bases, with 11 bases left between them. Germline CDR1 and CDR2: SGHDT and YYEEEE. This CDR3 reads CASSFDTVDGYTF. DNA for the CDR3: TGTGCCAGCAGCTTCGACACGGTGGATGGCTACACCTTC.

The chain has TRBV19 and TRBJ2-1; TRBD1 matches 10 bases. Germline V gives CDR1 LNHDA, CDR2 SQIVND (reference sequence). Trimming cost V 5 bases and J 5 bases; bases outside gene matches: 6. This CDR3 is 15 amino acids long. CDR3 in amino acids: CASSPGQGVNNEQFF. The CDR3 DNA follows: TGTGCCAGTAGTCCAGGACAGGGGGTAAACAATGAGCAGTTCTTC.

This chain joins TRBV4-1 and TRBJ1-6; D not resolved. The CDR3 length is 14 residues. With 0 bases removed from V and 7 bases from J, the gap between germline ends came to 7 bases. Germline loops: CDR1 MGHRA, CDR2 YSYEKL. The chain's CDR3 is CASSQDSGNSPLHF. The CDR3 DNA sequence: TGCGCCAGCAGCCAAGATAGCGGAAATTCACCCCTCCACTTT.

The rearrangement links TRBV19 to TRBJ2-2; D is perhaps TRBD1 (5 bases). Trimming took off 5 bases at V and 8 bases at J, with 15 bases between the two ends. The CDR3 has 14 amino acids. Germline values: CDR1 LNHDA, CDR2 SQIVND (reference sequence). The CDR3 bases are TGTGCCAGTAGTCTTGACAGTCTGAGGGGGGAGCTGTTTTTT. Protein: CASSLDSLRGELFF.

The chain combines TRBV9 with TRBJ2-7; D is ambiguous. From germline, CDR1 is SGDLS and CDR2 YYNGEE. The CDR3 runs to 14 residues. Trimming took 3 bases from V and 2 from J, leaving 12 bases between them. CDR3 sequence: CASSARFPPYEQYF. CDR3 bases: TGTGCCAGCAGCGCGCGGTTCCCCCCCTACGAGCAGTACTTC. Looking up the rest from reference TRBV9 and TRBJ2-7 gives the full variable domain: DSGVTQTPKHLITATGQRVTLRCSPRSGDLSVYWYQQSLDQGLQFLIQYYNGEERAKGNILERFSAQQFPDLHSELNLSSLELGDSALYFCASSARFPPYEQYFGPGTRLTVT.

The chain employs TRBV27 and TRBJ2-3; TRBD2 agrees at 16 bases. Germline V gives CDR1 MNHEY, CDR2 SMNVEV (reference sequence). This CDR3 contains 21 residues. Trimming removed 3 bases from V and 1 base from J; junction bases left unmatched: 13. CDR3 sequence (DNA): TGTGCCAGCAGTTTCCCGATCTCCGGGACTAGCGGGAGGGCCCGCACAGATACGCAGTATTTT. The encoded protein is CASSFPISGTSGRARTDTQYF.

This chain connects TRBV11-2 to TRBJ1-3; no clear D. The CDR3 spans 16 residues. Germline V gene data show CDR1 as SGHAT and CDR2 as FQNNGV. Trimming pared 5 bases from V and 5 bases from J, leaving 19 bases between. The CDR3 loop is CASSRVYGRERNTIYF. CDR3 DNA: TGTGCCAGCAGCCGGGTCTATGGGAGGGAACGAAACACCATATATTTT.

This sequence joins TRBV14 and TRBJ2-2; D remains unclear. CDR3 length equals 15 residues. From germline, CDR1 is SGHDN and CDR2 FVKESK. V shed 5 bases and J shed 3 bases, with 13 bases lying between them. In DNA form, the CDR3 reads TGTGCCAGCAGCGCGAGGCGTTTGGACACCGGGGAGCTGTTTTTT. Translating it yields CASSARRLDTGELFF.

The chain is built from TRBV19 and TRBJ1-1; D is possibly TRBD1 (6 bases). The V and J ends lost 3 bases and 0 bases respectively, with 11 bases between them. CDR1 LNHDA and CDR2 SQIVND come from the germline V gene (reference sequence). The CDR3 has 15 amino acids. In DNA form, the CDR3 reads TGTGCCAGTAGTATCAGGGGCACAATGAACACTGAAGCTTTCTTT. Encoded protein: CASSIRGTMNTEAFF.

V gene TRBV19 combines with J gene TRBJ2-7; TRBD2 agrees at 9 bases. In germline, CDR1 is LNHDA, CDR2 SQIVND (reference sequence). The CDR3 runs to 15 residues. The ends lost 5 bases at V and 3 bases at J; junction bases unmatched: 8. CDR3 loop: CASSRKREVNYEQYF. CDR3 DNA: TGTGCCAGTAGTCGGAAGCGGGAGGTTAACTACGAGCAGTACTTC.

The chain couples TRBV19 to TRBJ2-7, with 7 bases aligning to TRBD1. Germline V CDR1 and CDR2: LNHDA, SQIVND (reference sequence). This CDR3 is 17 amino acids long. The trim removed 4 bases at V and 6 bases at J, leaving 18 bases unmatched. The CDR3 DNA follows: TGTGCCAGTAGTACCGAGACAGGGACCCAAAAGCCCTTCGAGCAGTACTTC. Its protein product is CASSTETGTQKPFEQYF.

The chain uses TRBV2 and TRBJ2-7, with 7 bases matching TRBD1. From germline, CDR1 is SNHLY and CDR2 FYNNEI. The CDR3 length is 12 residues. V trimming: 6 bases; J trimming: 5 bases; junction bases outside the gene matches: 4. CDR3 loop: CASSQTGNEQYF. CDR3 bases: TGTGCCAGCAGCCAGACAGGGAACGAGCAGTACTTC. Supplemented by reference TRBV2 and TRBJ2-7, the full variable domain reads EPEVTQTPSHQVTQMGQEVILRCVPISNHLYFYWYRQILGQKVEFLVSFYNNEISEKSEIFDDQFSVERPDGSNFTLKIRSTKLEDSAMYFCASSQTGNEQYFGPGTRLTVT.

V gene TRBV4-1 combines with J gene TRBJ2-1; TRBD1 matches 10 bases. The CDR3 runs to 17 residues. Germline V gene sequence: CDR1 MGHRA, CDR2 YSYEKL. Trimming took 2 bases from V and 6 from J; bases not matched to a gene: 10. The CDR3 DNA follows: TGCGCCAGCAGCCAACGACAGGGGGCAGGTATGGGCAATGAGCAGTTCTTC. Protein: CASSQRQGAGMGNEQFF.

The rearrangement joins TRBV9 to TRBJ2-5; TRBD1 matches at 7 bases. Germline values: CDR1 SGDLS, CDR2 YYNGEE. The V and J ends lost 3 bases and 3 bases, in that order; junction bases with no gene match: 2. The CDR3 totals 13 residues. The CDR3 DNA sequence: TGTGCCAGCAGCGAGGGGACAGAAGAGACCCAGTACTTC. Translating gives CASSEGTEETQYF. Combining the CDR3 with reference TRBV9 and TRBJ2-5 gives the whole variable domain DSGVTQTPKHLITATGQRVTLRCSPRSGDLSVYWYQQSLDQGLQFLIQYYNGEERAKGNILERFSAQQFPDLHSELNLSSLELGDSALYFCASSEGTEETQYFGPGTRLLVL.

The CDR3 nucleotides are TGTGCCAGCAGTGATGGTGTGGGGGGAAACTATGGCTACACCTTC. Amino acid sequence: CASSDGVGGNYGYTF. V usage is TRBV2 and J usage is TRBJ1-2; a possible D gene is TRBD1 (5 bases). Germline CDR1 and CDR2: SNHLY and FYNNEI. The length of the CDR3 is 15 residues. The V end lost 3 bases, the J end lost 2 bases, and 13 bases lay between the germline ends.

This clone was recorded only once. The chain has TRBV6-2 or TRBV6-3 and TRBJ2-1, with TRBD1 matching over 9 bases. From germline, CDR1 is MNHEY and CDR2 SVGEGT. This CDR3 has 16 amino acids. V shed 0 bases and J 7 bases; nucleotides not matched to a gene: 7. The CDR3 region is CASSYSIGQGMNEQFF. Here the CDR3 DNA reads TGTGCCAGCAGTTACTCGATAGGACAGGGGATGAATGAGCAGTTCTTC.

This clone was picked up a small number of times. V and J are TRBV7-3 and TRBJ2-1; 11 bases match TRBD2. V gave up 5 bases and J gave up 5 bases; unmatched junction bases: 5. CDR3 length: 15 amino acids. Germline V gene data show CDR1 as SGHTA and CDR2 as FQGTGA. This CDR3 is CASSPTSGRHNEQFF. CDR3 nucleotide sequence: TGTGCCAGCAGCCCCACTAGCGGGAGACACAATGAGCAGTTCTTC.

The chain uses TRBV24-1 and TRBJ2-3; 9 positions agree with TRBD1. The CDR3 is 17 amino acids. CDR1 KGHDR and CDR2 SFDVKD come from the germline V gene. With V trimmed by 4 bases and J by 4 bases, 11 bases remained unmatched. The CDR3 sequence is CATSDNSPGQGADTQYF. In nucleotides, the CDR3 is TGTGCCACCAGTGACAATTCTCCGGGACAGGGTGCAGATACGCAGTATTTT.